This T cell receptor beta chain was found in a study of cytomegalovirus exposure and HLA in healthy donors. With 60 Vbeta and 13 Jbeta primers, the PCR was carried out. Some clones are missing from TCRdb's copy, which holds only in-frame ones; the method was immunoSEQ multiplex PCR. The sample yields 210,000 or so clones, roughly 85% seen once. With 5 bases clipped from V and 4 bases from J, the junction kept 14 bases outside the gene matches. Germline V gene sequence: CDR1 SSHAT, CDR2 FNYEAQ (reference sequence). The CDR3 loop spans 19 amino acids. V gene TRBV7-7 combines with J gene TRBJ2-2, with 12 bases matching TRBD2. Sequencing input: PBMCs. This clonotype was obtained from a girl aged 2 to 9 in good health and CMV-seronegative. CDR3 amino acids: CASSPLRSTSGSGTGELFF. The CDR3 region has the DNA TGTGCCAGCAGCCCTCTTCGGTCGACTAGCGGGAGTGGCACCGGGGAGCTGTTTTTT.